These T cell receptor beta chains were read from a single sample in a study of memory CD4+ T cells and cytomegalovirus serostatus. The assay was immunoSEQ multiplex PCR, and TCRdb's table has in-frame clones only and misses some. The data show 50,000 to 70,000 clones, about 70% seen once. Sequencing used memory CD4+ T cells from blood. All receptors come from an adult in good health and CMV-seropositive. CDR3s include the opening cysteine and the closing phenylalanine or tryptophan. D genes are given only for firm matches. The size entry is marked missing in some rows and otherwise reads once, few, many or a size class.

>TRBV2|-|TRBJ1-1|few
CASGYRPREAFF
TGTGCCAGCGGTTATCGCCCCAGGGAAGCTTTCTTT
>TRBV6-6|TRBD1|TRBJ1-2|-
CASTWDSYGYTF
TGTGCCAGCACCTGGGACAGCTATGGCTACACCTTC
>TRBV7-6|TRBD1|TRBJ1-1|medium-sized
CASSNGQGATEAFF
TGTGCCAGCAGCAACGGACAGGGGGCGACTGAAGCTTTCTTT
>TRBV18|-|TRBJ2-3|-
CASSEDTQYF
TGTGCCAGCTCGGAGGATACGCAGTATTTT
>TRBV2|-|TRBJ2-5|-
CASSRVREETQYF
TGTGCCAGCTCCCGGGTGCGGGAAGAGACCCAGTACTTC
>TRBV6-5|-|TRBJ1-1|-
CASSFAGEPNTEAFF
TGTGCCAGCAGTTTTGCAGGGGAACCGAACACTGAAGCTTTCTTT
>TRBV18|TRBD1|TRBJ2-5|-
CASSPGQGVRETQYF
TGTGCCAGCTCACCGGGACAGGGTGTTAGAGAGACCCAGTACTTC
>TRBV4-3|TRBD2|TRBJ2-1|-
CASSQDLTSGAKRNEQFF
TGCGCCAGCAGCCAAGATCTAACTAGCGGGGCAAAACGCAATGAGCAGTTCTTC
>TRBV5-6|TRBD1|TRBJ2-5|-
CASSVVLGQEETQYF
TGTGCCAGCAGCGTTGTTCTGGGACAGGAAGAGACCCAGTACTTC
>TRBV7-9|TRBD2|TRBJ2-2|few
CASRTSGVRGTGELFF
TGTGCCAGCAGGACTAGCGGGGTTCGTGGGACCGGGGAGCTGTTTTTT
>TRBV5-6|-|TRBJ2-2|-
CASSADLTSSNTGELFF
TGTGCCAGCAGCGCCGATCTTACCTCCTCGAACACCGGGGAGCTGTTTTTT
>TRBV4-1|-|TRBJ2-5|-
CASSSTDQETQYF
TGCGCCAGCAGCTCGACAGACCAAGAGACCCAGTACTTC
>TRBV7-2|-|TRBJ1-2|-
CASSLARATYSGYTF
TGTGCCAGCAGCTTAGCGCGGGCAACTTATAGTGGCTACACCTTC
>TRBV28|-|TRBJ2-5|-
CASSSSSPRETQYF
TGTGCCAGCAGTTCCTCCTCCCCCAGAGAGACCCAGTACTTC
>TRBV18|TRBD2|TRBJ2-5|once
CASSRNLAGGQETQYF
TGTGCCAGCTCACGAAACCTAGCGGGCGGCCAAGAGACCCAGTACTTC
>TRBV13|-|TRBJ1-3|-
CASSSLVASGNTIYF
TGTGCCAGCAGCTCGCTTGTAGCCTCTGGAAACACCATATATTTT
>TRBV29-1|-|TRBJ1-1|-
CSVDGRENTEAFF
TGCAGCGTTGATGGGAGAGAGAACACTGAAGCTTTCTTT
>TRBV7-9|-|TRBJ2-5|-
CASSLGGGPQETQYF
TGTGCCAGCAGCTTAGGGGGAGGACCCCAAGAGACCCAGTACTTC
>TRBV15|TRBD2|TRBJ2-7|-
CATSRGGSSYEQYF
TGTGCCACCAGCCGCGGCGGGAGCTCCTACGAGCAGTACTTC
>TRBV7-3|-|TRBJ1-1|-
CASSLTTEGTEAFF
TGTGCCAGCAGCTTAACGACCGAGGGGACTGAAGCTTTCTTT
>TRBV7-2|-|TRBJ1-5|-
CASSSPGGGGQPQHF
TGTGCCAGCAGCTCCCCAGGTGGGGGTGGTCAGCCCCAGCATTTT
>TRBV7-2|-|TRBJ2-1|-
CASSQNRYNEQFF
TGTGCCAGCAGCCAGAACAGGTACAATGAGCAGTTCTTC
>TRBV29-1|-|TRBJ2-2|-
CSVEIVRATGELFF
TGCAGCGTTGAGATTGTCCGGGCGACAGGGGAGCTGTTTTTT
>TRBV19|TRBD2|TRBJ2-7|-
CASSTQAGGAREQYF
TGTGCCAGTAGTACACAAGCGGGAGGGGCTCGCGAGCAGTACTTC
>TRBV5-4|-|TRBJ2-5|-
CASSIRDKETQYF
TGTGCCAGCAGCATCCGGGACAAAGAGACCCAGTACTTC
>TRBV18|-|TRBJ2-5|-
CASSPDADPETQYF
TGTGCCAGCTCACCGGATGCGGACCCAGAGACCCAGTACTTC
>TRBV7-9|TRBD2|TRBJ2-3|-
CASSVLAGEVNTQYF
TGTGCCAGCAGCGTCCTAGCGGGAGAGGTAAATACGCAGTATTTT
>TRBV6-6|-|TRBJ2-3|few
CASTTGDTQYF
TGTGCCAGCACCACGGGGGATACGCAGTATTTT
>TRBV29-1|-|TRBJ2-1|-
CSVRDLINEQFF
TGCAGCGTGAGGGACCTCATCAATGAGCAGTTCTTC
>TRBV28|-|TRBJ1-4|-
CASRSRGFEKLFF
TGTGCCAGCAGATCCAGGGGTTTCGAAAAACTGTTTTTT
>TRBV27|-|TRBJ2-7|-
CASRRGGTSYEQYF
TGTGCCAGCCGGAGGGGGGGTACCTCCTACGAGCAGTACTTC
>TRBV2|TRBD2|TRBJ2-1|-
CASTEGREGEQFF
TGTGCCAGCACCGAGGGCAGGGAGGGTGAGCAGTTCTTC
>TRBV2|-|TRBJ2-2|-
CASKDSPTNTGELFF
TGTGCCAGCAAGGATAGCCCCACGAACACCGGGGAGCTGTTTTTT
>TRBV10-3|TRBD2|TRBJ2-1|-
CAISAGLAVNNEQFF
TGTGCCATCAGCGCCGGACTAGCGGTGAACAATGAGCAGTTCTTC
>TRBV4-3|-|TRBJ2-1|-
CASSQASPAREQFF
TGCGCCAGCAGCCAAGCGTCTCCGGCGCGGGAGCAGTTCTTC
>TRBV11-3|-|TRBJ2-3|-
CASSLNEGTQYF
TGTGCCAGCAGCTTAAACGAAGGCACGCAGTATTTT
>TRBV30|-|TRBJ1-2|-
CAWNFVIGDGYTF
TGTGCCTGGAATTTTGTTATAGGTGACGGCTACACCTTC
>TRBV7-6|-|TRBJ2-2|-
CASSLGPTGELFF
TGTGCCAGCAGCTTAGGGCCTACCGGGGAGCTGTTTTTT
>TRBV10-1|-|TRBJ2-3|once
CASSERGRGTDTQYF
TGCGCCAGCAGTGAAAGGGGAAGGGGGACAGATACGCAGTATTTT
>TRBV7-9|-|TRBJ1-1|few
CASSLRQDTEAFF
TGTGCCAGCAGCTTGAGACAGGACACTGAAGCTTTCTTT
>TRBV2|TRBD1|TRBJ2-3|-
CASRDRNTDTQYF
TGTGCCAGCCGGGACAGAAACACAGATACGCAGTATTTT
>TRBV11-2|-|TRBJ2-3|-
CASSFQGDTQYF
TGTGCCAGCAGCTTCCAGGGCGATACGCAGTATTTT
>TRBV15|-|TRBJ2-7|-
CATSRDRGPYEQYF
TGTGCCACCAGCAGAGACCGGGGGCCCTACGAGCAGTACTTC
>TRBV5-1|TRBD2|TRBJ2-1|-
CASAVAGVSEQFF
TGCGCCAGTGCTGTAGCGGGAGTCAGTGAGCAGTTCTTC
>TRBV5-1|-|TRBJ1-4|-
CASSPRGTNEKLFF
TGCGCCAGCAGCCCCCGAGGAACTAATGAAAAACTGTTTTTT
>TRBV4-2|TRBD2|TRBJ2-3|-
CASSQDREGDTDTQYF
TGTGCCAGCAGCCAAGACAGGGAGGGAGACACAGATACGCAGTATTTT
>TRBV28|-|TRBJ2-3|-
CASSPLRDTQYF
TGTGCCAGCAGTCCCTTGAGAGATACGCAGTATTTT
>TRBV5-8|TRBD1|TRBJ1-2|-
CASSLKGGTEYGYTF
TGTGCCAGCAGCTTGAAAGGCGGGACAGAATATGGCTACACCTTC
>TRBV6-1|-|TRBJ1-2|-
CASSVQNRAANYGYTF
TGTGCCAGCAGTGTTCAGAACAGGGCTGCTAACTATGGCTACACCTTC
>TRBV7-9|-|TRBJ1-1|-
CASSFGLKDTEAFF
TGTGCCAGCAGCTTCGGGCTAAAGGACACTGAAGCTTTCTTT
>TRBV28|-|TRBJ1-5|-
CASNRFDAGSQHF
TGTGCCAGCAATCGGTTTGACGCGGGGTCCCAGCATTTT
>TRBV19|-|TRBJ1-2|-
CASSTQGVAGYTF
TGTGCCAGTAGTACCCAAGGGGTGGCGGGCTACACCTTC
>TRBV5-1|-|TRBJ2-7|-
CASSSPRGGAWGSYEQYF
TGCGCCAGCAGCAGCCCCCGCGGAGGGGCATGGGGGTCCTACGAGCAGTACTTC
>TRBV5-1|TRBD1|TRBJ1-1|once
CASSLTGGSTEAFF
TGCGCCAGCAGCTTGACAGGGGGGTCGACTGAAGCTTTCTTT
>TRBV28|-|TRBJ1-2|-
CASSYNQGQYGYTF
TGTGCCAGCAGTTATAATCAGGGCCAATATGGCTACACCTTC